Sequencing of this T cell receptor (beta chain) was carried out in a study of shared clonotypes between healthy human individuals. Germline loops: CDR1 DFQATT, CDR2 SNEGSKA (reference sequence). V was pared by 7 bases and J by 7 bases, with 8 bases between. The CDR3 runs 10 residues. Roughly 30,000 T cell genomes, or roughly 300 ng DNA, went into unsorted PBMC replicate PCRs. Researchers sequenced unsorted PBMC DNA using ten immunoSEQ deep assay plates. Assay: immunoSEQ multiplex PCR; the TCRdb copy retains only in-frame clones and omits some. In the table there are roughly 450,000 clones, roughly 78% of which are singletons.

V usage is TRBV20-1 and J usage is TRBJ2-1; no firm D call. This TCR came from a woman aged 40 to 50 in good health. Some clones in this sample may be carry-over from other donors' samples. Sequenced input: PBMCs. CDR3 nucleotides: TGCAGTGAAGGGAAGAATGAGCAGTTCTTC. Its protein is CSEGKNEQFF.